This passage covers 22 T cell receptor beta chains from one sample sequenced in a study of T cells in localized non-small cell lung cancer (dated by TCRdb to 2018 to 2020). The library was generated by the immunoSEQ multiplex PCR assay. TCRdb mirrors the immuneACCESS table, restricted to in-frame sequences. Some clones are absent from its copies; in checked studies, under half trace to an unresolved V gene, and the reason for the others is unknown. Present in this sample are approximately 140,000 clones, 89% of which were seen just once. Together, the top ten hold around 1.7% of the sample. Sequenced material: peripheral blood, taken before any cancer treatment. These TCRs come from an older female donor with stage I lung adenocarcinoma.

The count of this clone is one. The J gene is TRBJ2-7, the V gene TRBV27, with 12 bases lining up with TRBD2. CDR1 and CDR2 (germline): MNHEY, SMNVEV (reference sequence). The CDR3 consists of 13 residues. V dropped 6 bases and J dropped 7; count of bases not matched to a gene: 4. CDR3 sequence (DNA): TGTGCCAGCAGATGGACTAGCGGGACGGAGCAGTACTTC. This encodes CASRWTSGTEQYF.

This chain uses TRBV5-1 with TRBJ2-1; D uncertain. Germline-derived CDR1 and CDR2 are SGHRS and YFSETQ. V was cut by 3 bases and J by 8 bases, with 15 bases left in between. The CDR3 spans 14 residues. CDR3 loop: CASSSGPPSDEQFF. Here the CDR3 DNA reads TGCGCCAGCAGCTCCGGGCCCCCGTCAGATGAGCAGTTCTTC.

The chain recombines TRBV15 with TRBJ1-2, with 7 bases that match TRBD1. The CDR3 consists of 15 residues. The junction had 10 bases not matched to a gene; V was cut back by 5 bases and J by 4 bases. CDR1 is LNHNV, CDR2 YYDKDF, per germline (reference sequence). Here the CDR3 reads CATSDRDRSSYGYTF. CDR3 DNA sequence: TGTGCCACCAGCGATCGGGACAGAAGTAGCTATGGCTACACCTTC.

This clone was found a few times. This chain uses TRBV10-3 with TRBJ2-5; D call uncertain. Trimming shortened V by 0 bases and J by 1 base, and 3 bases separated the two germline ends. This CDR3 is 13 amino acids long. CDR1 and CDR2 (germline): ENHRY, SYGVKD. The CDR3 nucleotides are TGTGCCATCAGTGAGTCGGTCCAAGAGACCCAGTACTTC. It codes for CAISESVQETQYF.

This chain joins TRBV7-2 and TRBJ1-2; D gene uncertain. Germline V gives CDR1 SGHTA, CDR2 FQGNSA. V lost 1 base to trimming and J lost 6 bases, with 15 bases between them. CDR3 length: 15 residues. CDR3 amino acids: CASSLVQTRVDGYTF. In nucleotides, the CDR3 is TGTGCCAGCAGCTTAGTCCAAACTAGGGTCGATGGCTACACCTTC.

A few counts support this clone. V and J are TRBV7-6 and TRBJ1-5; possible D gene TRBD1, 5 bases. CDR3 length: 13 residues. V lost 0 bases and J lost 6, with 6 bases in between. The V gene's germline CDR1 is SGHVS and CDR2 FNYEAQ. In DNA, the CDR3 is TGTGCCAGCAGCTTAGCAGGGGCTCAGCCCCAGCATTTT. This codes for CASSLAGAQPQHF. Combining the CDR3 with reference TRBV7-6 and TRBJ1-5 gives the whole variable domain GAGVSQSPRYKVTKRGQDVALRCDPISGHVSLYWYRQALGQGPEFLTYFNYEAQQDKSGLPNDRFSAERPEGSISTLTIQRTEQRDSAMYRCASSLAGAQPQHFGDGTRLSIL.

This rearrangement joins TRBV28 to TRBJ2-7; perhaps TRBD1 as D (6 bases). CDR1 is MDHEN, CDR2 SYDVKM, per germline. The CDR3 consists of 13 residues. V was pared by 8 bases and J by 3 bases, with 14 bases between. The CDR3 sequence: CASRKTGLYEQYF. CDR3 sequence (DNA): TGTGCCAGCCGAAAGACAGGTCTCTACGAGCAGTACTTC.

This chain connects TRBV7-2 to TRBJ2-5, with a tentative D call TRBD2 (5 bases). CDR1 is SGHTA, CDR2 FQGNSA, per germline. This CDR3 contains 13 residues. Trimming left V 5 bases short and J 1 base short, with 8 bases between. CDR3 in DNA: TGTGCCAGCAGCACTAGTTTCCAAGAGACCCAGTACTTC. Translation: CASSTSFQETQYF.

V and J are TRBV25-1 and TRBJ2-7; D is ambiguous. Germline-derived CDR1 and CDR2 are MGHDK and SYGVNS. V lost 4 bases to trimming and J lost 3 bases, with 4 bases between them. The CDR3 is made up of 11 amino acids. In DNA form, the CDR3 reads TGTGCCAGCAGTGTAAGCTACGAGCAGTACTTC. Encoded protein: CASSVSYEQYF.

This chain joins TRBV18 and TRBJ2-3; 7 bases align to TRBD2. This CDR3 contains 16 residues. In germline, CDR1 is KGHSH, CDR2 LQKENI. Losses at the gene ends were 3 bases for V and 2 bases for J; bases not matched to a gene: 8. In nucleotides, the CDR3 is TGTGCCAGCTCACCGAGACTAGCCGCCTTCACAGATACGCAGTATTTT. It is translated as CASSPRLAAFTDTQYF.

The gene calls are TRBV6-1 and TRBJ1-2; D gene unclear. V was clipped by 2 bases and J by 7 bases, with 8 bases between them. The CDR3 is 12 amino acids. Looked up from germline, CDR1 is MNHNS and CDR2 is SASEGT. CDR3 sequence (DNA): TGTGCCAGCAGTGAAACAAGGTTTGGCTACACCTTC. It yields the protein CASSETRFGYTF.

The rearrangement joins TRBV4-1 to TRBJ2-7, with a possible D match to TRBD1 (5 bases). CDR1 MGHRA and CDR2 YSYEKL come from the germline V gene. The CDR3 has 12 amino acids. The V and J ends lost 6 bases and 4 bases respectively, with 10 bases between them. The CDR3 reads CASSQQGYEQYF. CDR3 sequence (DNA): TGCGCCAGCAGTCAGCAGGGTTACGAGCAGTACTTC.

The gene calls are TRBV10-3 and TRBJ2-1, with 7 bases fitting TRBD1. The germline V gene encodes CDR1 ENHRY and CDR2 SYGVKD. This CDR3 comprises 12 residues. V lost 10 bases to trimming and J lost 7 bases; unmatched junction nucleotides: 7. CDR3 nucleotides: TGTGCCACAAGCCTGACAGGGAATGAGCAGTTCTTC. It specifies CATSLTGNEQFF.

The CDR3 loop is CASSINYGYTF. The DNA of the CDR3 is TGTGCCAGTAGTATTAACTATGGCTACACCTTC. V is TRBV19 and J is TRBJ1-2; no clear D gene. Trimming removed 3 bases from V and 1 base from J, with 0 bases in between. CDR3 length equals 11 residues. Germline CDR1 LNHDA, CDR2 SQIVND (reference sequence).

The chain joins TRBV28 to TRBJ1-3, with D unresolved. Trimming cost V 7 bases and J 0 bases, with 10 bases left between them. CDR3 length: 14 amino acids. Germline CDR1 and CDR2: MDHEN and SYDVKM. The CDR3 DNA reads as TGTGCCAGCAAACAGTCAAGCTCTGGAAACACCATATATTTT. This encodes CASKQSSSGNTIYF.

This clone was seen a handful of times. The chain recombines TRBV11-2 with TRBJ2-7; tentative D call: TRBD2 (6 bases). The V gene's germline CDR1 is SGHAT and CDR2 FQNNGV. V lost 9 bases to trimming and J lost 1 base, with 10 bases between them. The CDR3 runs 12 residues. The CDR3 region has the DNA TGTGCCAGTAAGGGGAGGTCCTACGAGCAGTACTTC. Translated, it gives CASKGRSYEQYF. The whole variable domain, filled in from reference TRBV11-2 and TRBJ2-7, reads EAGVAQSPRYKIIEKRQSVAFWCNPISGHATLYWYQQILGQGPKLLIQFQNNGVVDDSQLPKDRFSAERLKGVDSTLKIQPAKLEDSAVYLCASKGRSYEQYFGPGTRLTVT.

The J gene is TRBJ2-3, the V gene TRBV5-4, with D unresolved. V lost 5 bases, J lost 4 bases, and 8 bases lay in between. The CDR3 consists of 12 residues. CDR1 and CDR2 from the germline V gene are SGHNT and YYREEE (reference sequence). CDR3: CASSEGPDTQYF. CDR3 in DNA: TGTGCCAGCAGTGAAGGGCCAGATACGCAGTATTTT. Filled out from reference TRBV5-4 and TRBJ2-3, the complete variable domain reads ETGVTQSPTHLIKTRGQQVTLRCSSQSGHNTVSWYQQALGQGPQFIFQYYREEENGRGNFPPRFSGLQFPNYSSELNVNALELDDSALYLCASSEGPDTQYFGPGTRLTVL.

This rearrangement joins TRBV28 to TRBJ2-3, with TRBD2 identical over 9 bases. Looked up from germline, CDR1 is MDHEN and CDR2 is SYDVKM. The CDR3 consists of 14 residues. Trimming removed 8 bases from V and 7 bases from J; junction bases left unmatched: 10. The CDR3 sequence: CASAPAGGPYTQYF. CDR3 sequence (DNA): TGTGCCAGCGCTCCCGCGGGAGGGCCATATACGCAGTATTTT. Together with reference TRBV28 and TRBJ2-3, the CDR3 gives the full variable domain: DVKVTQSSRYLVKRTGEKVFLECVQDMDHENMFWYRQDPGLGLRLIYFSYDVKMKEKGDIPEGYSVSREKKERFSLILESASTNQTSMYLCASAPAGGPYTQYFGPGTRLTVL.

The chain employs TRBV7-2 and TRBJ2-7; D remains ambiguous. V lost 1 base and J lost 4, with 5 bases in between. CDR3 length: 12 residues. Germline values: CDR1 SGHTA, CDR2 FQGNSA. CDR3 protein: CASSLVQYEQYF. The CDR3 DNA reads TGTGCCAGCAGCTTAGTACAATACGAGCAGTACTTC.

The V gene is TRBV27, the J gene TRBJ2-1; TRBD2 is a possible D gene (7 bases). V was trimmed by 1 base and J by 7 bases, leaving 17 bases between them. Germline assignment: CDR1 MNHEY and CDR2 SMNVEV (reference sequence). This CDR3 region has 16 residues. Here the CDR3 DNA reads TGTGCCAGCAGTTTATTGGGGGGGCAACAAGCGAATGAGCAGTTCTTC. Encoded protein: CASSLLGGQQANEQFF.

This chain uses TRBV30 with TRBJ1-1; D not resolved. This CDR3 is built from 14 residues. Between the trimmed V and J ends, which lost 0 bases and 11 bases, there was a span of 19 bases. Germline V gene sequence: CDR1 GTSNPN, CDR2 SVGIG (reference sequence). The CDR3 sequence: CAWSVSQPVAVAFF. The DNA of the CDR3 is TGTGCCTGGAGTGTATCACAACCCGTGGCGGTTGCTTTCTTT.

The chain recombines TRBV7-2 with TRBJ2-3, with 11 bases identical to TRBD2. With 2 bases clipped from V and 6 bases from J, the junction kept 13 bases outside the gene matches. From germline, CDR1 is SGHTA and CDR2 FQGNSA. This CDR3 is 18 amino acids long. The CDR3 coding sequence is TGTGCCAGCAGCTTATTTTTTCTGACTAGCGGGAATGTTGATACGCAGTATTTT. It translates to CASSLFFLTSGNVDTQYF.